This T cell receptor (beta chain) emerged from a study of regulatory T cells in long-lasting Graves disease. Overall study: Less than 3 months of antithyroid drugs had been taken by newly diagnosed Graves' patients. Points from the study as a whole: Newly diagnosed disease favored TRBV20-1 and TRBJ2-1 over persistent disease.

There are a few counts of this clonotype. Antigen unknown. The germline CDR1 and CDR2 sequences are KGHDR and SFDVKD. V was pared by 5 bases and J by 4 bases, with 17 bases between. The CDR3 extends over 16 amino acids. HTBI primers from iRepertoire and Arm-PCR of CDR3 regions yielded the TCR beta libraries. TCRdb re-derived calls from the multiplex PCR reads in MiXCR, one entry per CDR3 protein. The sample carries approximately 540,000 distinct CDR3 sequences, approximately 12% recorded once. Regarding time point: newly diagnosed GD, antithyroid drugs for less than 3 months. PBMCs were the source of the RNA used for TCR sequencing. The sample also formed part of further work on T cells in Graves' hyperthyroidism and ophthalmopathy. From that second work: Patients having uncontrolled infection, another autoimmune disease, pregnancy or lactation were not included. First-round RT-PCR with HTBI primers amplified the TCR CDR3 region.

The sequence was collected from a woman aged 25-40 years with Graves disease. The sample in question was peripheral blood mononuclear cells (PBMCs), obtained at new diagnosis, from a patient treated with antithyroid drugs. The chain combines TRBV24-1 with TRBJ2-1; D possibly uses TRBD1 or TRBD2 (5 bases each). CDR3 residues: CATSGGSEAPYNEQFF. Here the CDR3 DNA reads TGTGCCACCAGTGGGGGGTCTGAGGCGCCTTACAATGAGCAGTTCTTC.